These T cell receptor beta chains were read from a single sample in a study of T cells in Graves' hyperthyroidism and ophthalmopathy. TCRdb passed the multiplex PCR reads through MiXCR, listing each CDR3 protein once. The sample holds more than 350,000 distinct CDR3 sequences, under 15% seen once. The sequenced material came from blood. These receptors originate from a woman aged 30 to 39 with Graves' hyperthyroidism. Both conserved end residues are part of each CDR3. D genes are given only for firm matches. Not all rows give a size; the values are once, few, many and, for expanded clones, a class.

d_call: NA
clone_size: NA
j_call: TRBJ1-1
v_call: TRBV27
cdr3_aa: CASSLGQTSTEAFF
cdr3_nt: TGTGCCAGCAGTTTAGGTCAGACGAGCACTGAAGCTTTCTTT

d_call: TRBD2
clone_size: NA
j_call: TRBJ2-3
v_call: TRBV3-1
cdr3_aa: CASRFGLAGPGDTQYF
cdr3_nt: TGTGCCAGCAGATTCGGACTAGCGGGCCCTGGGGATACGCAGTATTTT

d_call: TRBD1
clone_size: few
j_call: TRBJ1-2
v_call: TRBV10-3
cdr3_aa: CAISVQFPTGFGLGYTF
cdr3_nt: TGTGCCATCAGTGTTCAATTCCCGACAGGGTTTGGTTTGGGCTACACCTTC

d_call: NA
clone_size: many
j_call: TRBJ2-1
v_call: TRBV5-1
cdr3_aa: CASSLGAQGGNEQFF
cdr3_nt: TGCGCCAGCAGCTTGGGAGCTCAGGGGGGGAATGAGCAGTTCTTC

d_call: TRBD2
clone_size: few
j_call: TRBJ2-3
v_call: TRBV20-1
cdr3_aa: CSARDSTGGRGDTQYF
cdr3_nt: TGCAGTGCTAGAGATTCTACGGGAGGGCGGGGAGATACGCAGTATTTT

d_call: TRBD1
clone_size: few
j_call: TRBJ2-3
v_call: TRBV24-1
cdr3_aa: CATGQVYTDTQYF
cdr3_nt: TGTGCCACCGGACAGGTTTACACAGATACGCAGTATTTT

d_call: NA
clone_size: many
j_call: TRBJ2-7
v_call: TRBV30
cdr3_aa: CAWMGSSVSYEQYF
cdr3_nt: TGTGCCTGGATGGGCAGCTCCGTTTCCTACGAGCAGTACTTC

d_call: NA
clone_size: many
j_call: TRBJ2-6
v_call: TRBV18
cdr3_aa: CASSPPSGNSGANVLTF
cdr3_nt: TGTGCCAGCTCACCACCGTCGGGAAACTCTGGGGCCAACGTCCTGACTTTC

d_call: TRBD2
clone_size: NA
j_call: TRBJ2-1
v_call: TRBV29-1
cdr3_aa: CSVARTSGVEQFF
cdr3_nt: TGCAGCGTTGCCAGGACTAGCGGAGTTGAGCAGTTCTTC

d_call: TRBD2
clone_size: few
j_call: TRBJ2-1
v_call: TRBV27
cdr3_aa: CASSLLPAGEGFF
cdr3_nt: TGTGCCAGCAGTTTATTGCCGGCGGGAGAAGGGTTCTTC

d_call: TRBD2
clone_size: few
j_call: TRBJ2-7
v_call: TRBV6-1
cdr3_aa: CASSDATRTSTYEQYF
cdr3_nt: TGTGCCAGCAGCGATGCGACGAGGACTAGCACCTACGAGCAGTACTTC

d_call: TRBD2
clone_size: NA
j_call: TRBJ2-1
v_call: TRBV10-3
cdr3_aa: CAITGLAGGDEQFF
cdr3_nt: TGTGCCATCACTGGACTAGCGGGAGGGGACGAGCAGTTCTTC

d_call: NA
clone_size: few
j_call: TRBJ2-7
v_call: TRBV5-5
cdr3_aa: CASSKYGYEQYF
cdr3_nt: TGTGCCAGCAGCAAATACGGGTACGAGCAGTACTTC

d_call: NA
clone_size: many
j_call: TRBJ2-7
v_call: TRBV3-1
cdr3_aa: CASSFSGSGYEQYF
cdr3_nt: TGTGCCAGCAGCTTTAGTGGGAGCGGCTACGAGCAGTACTTC

d_call: NA
clone_size: few
j_call: TRBJ1-2
v_call: TRBV28
cdr3_aa: CASSYRREGRFNYGYTF
cdr3_nt: TGTGCCAGCAGTTATCGGCGAGAGGGGCGGTTTAACTATGGCTACACCTTC

d_call: NA
clone_size: few
j_call: TRBJ2-5
v_call: TRBV27
cdr3_aa: CASSDIQRTQYF
cdr3_nt: TGTGCCAGCAGCGACATTCAGAGGACCCAGTACTTC